Each of the 20 T cell receptor beta chains below was sequenced from the same sample in a study of blood T cell repertoires in COVID-19. The method was immunoSEQ multiplex PCR; TCRdb's version includes in-frame clones alone and lacks a portion of them. The table shows approximately 100,000 clones, with approximately 90% occurring only once. The sample taken for sequencing was peripheral blood. Receptors were obtained from a woman of 80 years or more in a cohort sampled during active COVID-19.

The V and J genes are TRBV3-1 (or the pseudogene TRBV3-2) and TRBJ2-2; D is unclear. V was trimmed by 1 base and J by 8 bases, leaving 5 bases between them. Per the germline V gene, CDR1 is LGHDT and CDR2 is YNNKEL (reference sequence). The CDR3 totals 12 residues. The CDR3 protein is CASSQVPGELFF. CDR3 nucleotide sequence: TGTGCCAGCAGCCAAGTTCCTGGGGAGCTGTTTTTT.

This sequence joins TRBV5-6 and TRBJ2-2; the match to TRBD1 covers 8 bases. Trimming removed 0 bases from V and 4 bases from J; junction bases left unmatched: 2. The V gene's germline CDR1 is SGHDT and CDR2 YYEEEE. The CDR3 has 15 residues. CDR3 in amino acids: CASSLGQGATGELFF. In nucleotides, the CDR3 is TGTGCCAGCAGCTTGGGGCAGGGGGCCACCGGGGAGCTGTTTTTT. The entire variable domain, with the rest obtained from reference TRBV5-6 and TRBJ2-2, is as follows: DAGVTQSPTHLIKTRGQQVTLRCSPKSGHDTVSWYQQALGQGPQFIFQYYEEEERQRGNFPDRFSGHQFPNYSSELNVNALLLGDSALYLCASSLGQGATGELFFGEGSRLTVL.

The rearrangement links TRBV10-1 to TRBJ2-1, with TRBD1 matching over 12 bases. The CDR3 loop spans 13 amino acids. In germline, CDR1 is WNHNN, CDR2 SYGVQD (reference sequence). Germline trimming cut 7 bases from V and 7 bases from J; bases unmatched to any gene: 2. As DNA, the CDR3 is TGCGCCAGCATGGGACAGGGGGCGAATGAGCAGTTCTTC. This translates into CASMGQGANEQFF.

The chain joins TRBV6-5 to TRBJ2-1; 10 nucleotides match TRBD2. Germline V gene data show CDR1 as MNHEY and CDR2 as SVGAGI. After removal of 7 bases from V and 7 bases from J, the junction contained 10 bases not matched to a gene. The CDR3 length is 15 residues. The CDR3 loop is CASIRTSGVRNEQFF. The CDR3 DNA reads as TGTGCCAGCATCCGAACTAGCGGGGTTCGTAATGAGCAGTTCTTC.

This clone was seen only once. The chain recombines TRBV5-1 with TRBJ1-2, with D perhaps TRBD1 (6 bases). The CDR3 loop spans 13 amino acids. Between the trimmed V and J ends, which lost 4 bases and 3 bases, there was a span of 10 bases. Germline V gives CDR1 SGHRS, CDR2 YFSETQ. The CDR3 spells CASSPRTDYGYTF. The CDR3 coding sequence is TGCGCCAGCAGCCCGCGGACAGACTATGGCTACACCTTC.

The rearrangement uses TRBV5-4 and TRBJ2-6; D uncertain. Trimming removed 0 bases from V and 4 bases from J, with 5 bases in between. Germline lookup yields CDR1 SGHNT and CDR2 YYREEE (reference sequence). The CDR3 contains 14 residues. The CDR3 DNA reads TGTGCCAGCAGCTTGGCTGGCGGGGCCAACGTCCTGACTTTC. Residues: CASSLAGGANVLTF.

This clone was found once. The chain has TRBV7-2 and TRBJ2-7; perhaps TRBD1 as D (7 bases). Germline V CDR1 and CDR2: SGHTA, FQGNSA. V was clipped by 5 bases and J by 4 bases, with 15 bases between them. The CDR3 sequence is 14 residues long. The CDR3 bases are TGTGCCAGCAGCGCGGGGACAGTTTTTTACGAGCAGTACTTC. Amino acid sequence: CASSAGTVFYEQYF.

This clone was counted only a few times. The chain combines TRBV19 with TRBJ1-1; D is unclear. This CDR3 has 11 amino acids. The V gene's germline CDR1 is LNHDA and CDR2 SQIVND (reference sequence). Trimming stripped 1 base from V and 9 bases from J, with 6 bases between. DNA for the CDR3: TGTGCCAGTAGTATAGGGAGTAAAGCTTTCTTT. Translating it yields CASSIGSKAFF.

The chain joins TRBV9 to TRBJ1-1; maybe TRBD1 (5 bases). Looked up from germline, CDR1 is SGDLS and CDR2 is YYNGEE. Trimming pared 0 bases from V and 4 bases from J, leaving 10 bases between. This CDR3 comprises 14 residues. The CDR3 spells CASSVALGLTEAFF. The CDR3 coding sequence is TGTGCCAGCAGCGTAGCCCTGGGACTCACTGAAGCTTTCTTT.

The chain links TRBV18 to TRBJ2-3; 11 bases are shared with TRBD2. Losses at the gene ends were 3 bases for V and 3 bases for J; bases not matched to a gene: 11. This CDR3 region has 18 residues. Looked up from germline, CDR1 is KGHSH and CDR2 is LQKENI. As DNA, the CDR3 is TGTGCCAGCTCACCTCCGGCTAGCGGGGGGAAGGGGACAGATACGCAGTATTTT. This gives the protein CASSPPASGGKGTDTQYF.

This chain connects TRBV18 to TRBJ2-1; 7 bases are shared with TRBD2. The ends lost 0 bases at V and 10 bases at J; junction bases unmatched: 3. This CDR3 region has 13 residues. CDR1 and CDR2 from the germline V gene are KGHSH and LQKENI. The CDR3 DNA sequence: TGTGCCAGCTCACCACCAGGGGAGGGAGAGCAGTTCTTC. Residues: CASSPPGEGEQFF.

Points on this clone: The sample carries other DNA sequences with the same CDR3. The chain uses TRBV7-2 and TRBJ1-6; 7 nucleotides match TRBD1. The junction had 3 bases not matched to a gene; V was cut back by 5 bases and J by 5 bases. The germline CDR1 and CDR2 sequences are SGHTA and FQGNSA. The CDR3 has 14 amino acids. The CDR3 DNA is TGTGCCAGCAGCCCACAGGGGAATAATTCACCCCTCCACTTT. It translates to CASSPQGNNSPLHF.

This clone has just one count. The CDR3 reads CASSLAQDQIFGYTF. As DNA, the CDR3 is TGCGCCAGCAGCTTGGCACAGGATCAAATTTTCGGCTACACCTTC. This chain uses TRBV5-1 with TRBJ1-2, with D possibly TRBD1 on 5 matching bases. Germline assignment: CDR1 SGHRS and CDR2 YFSETQ. This CDR3 is 15 amino acids long. V lost 0 bases to trimming and J lost 8 bases, with 17 bases between them.

The CDR3 sequence is CASSQEPGQFVYEQYF. CDR3 coding DNA: TGTGCCAGCAGTCAAGAACCGGGACAATTTGTCTACGAGCAGTACTTC. This chain links TRBV6-6 with TRBJ2-7; D possibly corresponds to TRBD1 (6 bases). In germline, CDR1 is MNHNY, CDR2 SVGAGI (reference sequence). V dropped 5 bases and J dropped 3 bases, with 20 bases sitting between them. This CDR3 comprises 16 residues.

The V and J genes are TRBV24-1 and TRBJ2-5; 9 bases fit TRBD1. This CDR3 contains 12 residues. CDR1 is KGHDR, CDR2 SFDVKD, per germline. Germline trimming cut 8 bases from V and 6 bases from J; bases unmatched to any gene: 3. In nucleotides, the CDR3 is TGTGCCACCAAGGGACAGGGCCAGACCCAGTACTTC. Translation gives CATKGQGQTQYF.

V and J are TRBV12-3 or TRBV12-4 and TRBJ1-5; the match to TRBD1 covers 7 bases. After removal of 10 bases from V and 4 bases from J, the junction contained 4 bases not matched to a gene. This CDR3 has 12 residues. The CDR3 loop is CAIRQGNQPQHF. CDR3 coding DNA: TGTGCCATACGACAGGGAAATCAGCCCCAGCATTTT.

The chain links TRBV19 to TRBJ1-3, with a weak D call TRBD1 (6 bases). Trimming stripped 9 bases from V and 2 bases from J, with 11 bases between. CDR1 is LNHDA, CDR2 SQIVND, per germline (reference sequence). This CDR3 has 13 amino acids. CDR3 amino acids: CASPDSPGNTIYF. DNA for the CDR3: TGTGCCAGCCCGGACAGCCCTGGAAACACCATATATTTT.

V is TRBV5-1 and J is TRBJ2-3; D ambiguous. Germline CDR1 SGHRS, CDR2 YFSETQ. Trimming took 0 bases from V and 4 from J, leaving 3 bases between them. The CDR3 is made up of 12 amino acids. The CDR3 region is CASSLASDTQYF. For the CDR3, the DNA is TGCGCCAGCAGCTTGGCCTCAGATACGCAGTATTTT.

DNA of the CDR3: TGTGCCTGGAGTGTAGCGGGAAGCGGCTACACCTTC. Protein sequence: CAWSVAGSGYTF. The chain joins TRBV30 to TRBJ1-2; D not certain. The CDR3 length is 12 residues. V was pared by 0 bases and J by 8 bases, with 10 bases between. Germline CDR1 GTSNPN, CDR2 SVGIG (reference sequence). Drawing the rest from reference TRBV30 and TRBJ1-2, the complete variable domain is SQTIHQWPATLVQPVGSPLSLECTVEGTSNPNLYWYRQAAGRGLQLLFYSVGIGQISSEVPQNLSASRPQDRQFILSSKKLLLSDSGFYLCAWSVAGSGYTFGSGTRLTVV.

The V gene is TRBV7-9, the J gene TRBJ1-4; D is unresolved. Germline V gene sequence: CDR1 SEHNR, CDR2 FQNEAQ (reference sequence). The V end lost 4 bases, the J end lost 8 bases, and 14 bases lay between the germline ends. The CDR3 contains 14 residues. The CDR3 DNA reads as TGTGCCAGCAGCTCCCGGGGAGGGCGGGAAAAACTGTTTTTT. Its translation is CASSSRGGREKLFF.